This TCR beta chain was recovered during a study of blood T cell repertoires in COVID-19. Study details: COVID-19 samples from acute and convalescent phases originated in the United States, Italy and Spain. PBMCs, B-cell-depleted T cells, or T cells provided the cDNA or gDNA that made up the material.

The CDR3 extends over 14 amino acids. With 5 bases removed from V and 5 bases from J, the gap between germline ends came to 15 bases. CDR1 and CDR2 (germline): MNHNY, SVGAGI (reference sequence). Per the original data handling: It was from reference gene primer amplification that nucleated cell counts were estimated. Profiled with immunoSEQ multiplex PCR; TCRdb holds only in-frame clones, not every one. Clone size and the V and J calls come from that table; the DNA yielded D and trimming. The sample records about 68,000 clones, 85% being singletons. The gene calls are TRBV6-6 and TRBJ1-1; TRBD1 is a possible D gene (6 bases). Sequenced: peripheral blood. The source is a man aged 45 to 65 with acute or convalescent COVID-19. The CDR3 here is CASSNTGRGTEAFF. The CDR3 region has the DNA TGTGCCAGCAGTAACACAGGGCGGGGGACTGAAGCTTTCTTT.